This T cell receptor beta chain was identified in a study of T cells in Graves' hyperthyroidism and ophthalmopathy. This CDR3 is 17 amino acids long. V shed 7 bases and J 4 bases; nucleotides not matched to a gene: 11. CDR1 and CDR2 (germline): KGHDR, SFDVKD. RNA transcripts served as the template for amplifying TCR beta CDR3 regions. The primer set for the first-round RT-PCR of the TCR CDR3 was HTBI. TCRdb re-called the multiplex PCR reads through MiXCR, storing one row per CDR3 protein. The table has approximately 690,000 distinct CDR3 sequences, about 14% seen once. The sample holds a few counts of this clonotype.

Input material: blood. The V call is TRBV24-1, the J call TRBJ2-1; 11 bases are shared with TRBD2. This clonotype was sampled from a woman in her fifties or sixties with Graves' ophthalmopathy. CDR3 sequence: CATSPQGLAADYNEQFF. CDR3 nucleotide sequence: TGTGCCACCAGCCCCCAGGGACTAGCGGCAGATTACAATGAGCAGTTCTTC.